This T cell receptor (beta chain) stems from a study of shared clonotypes between healthy human individuals. The protocol was immunoSEQ multiplex PCR, while the TCRdb copy is restricted to in-frame clones and leaves out a portion. Of roughly 1,500,000 clones in the sample, around 98% were seen once. Study results and limitations: Non-shared clonotypes had lower generation probabilities than clonotypes shared by all four sorted-subset donors.

This CDR3 is 13 amino acids long. V was cut by 3 bases and J by 6 bases, with 9 bases left in between. Looked up from germline, CDR1 is LNHDA and CDR2 is SQIVND (reference sequence). A word on this clone: Its antigen is currently unknown.

The receptor was derived from a man aged 25 to 45 in good health. The gene calls are TRBV19 and TRBJ2-1; D might be TRBD1 or TRBD2, each matching 5 bases. The sequencing input was naive CD4+ T cells sorted from blood. Stated subset: CD45RA+ positively selected. The CDR3 nucleotides read TGTGCCAGTAGTATTCAGGGACCCAATGAGCAGTTCTTC. Its translation is CASSIQGPNEQFF.